This TCR beta chain was obtained from a study of blood T cell repertoires in COVID-19. The assay was immunoSEQ multiplex PCR, and TCRdb's table has in-frame clones only and misses some. Here the sample spans 250,000 to 350,000 clones, roughly nine tenths being singletons. V dropped 0 bases and J dropped 13 bases, with 11 bases sitting between them. This CDR3 spans 13 amino acids. Germline V CDR1 and CDR2: SGHDT, YYEEEE. The chain links TRBV5-6 to TRBJ2-6, with D uncertain. The sequencing input was peripheral blood. This TCR derives from a woman aged 40-49 years who had recovered from COVID-19. CDR3 DNA sequence: TGTGCCAGCAGCTTGGTAGATTCCCTGGTCCTGACTTTC. Translated: CASSLVDSLVLTF.